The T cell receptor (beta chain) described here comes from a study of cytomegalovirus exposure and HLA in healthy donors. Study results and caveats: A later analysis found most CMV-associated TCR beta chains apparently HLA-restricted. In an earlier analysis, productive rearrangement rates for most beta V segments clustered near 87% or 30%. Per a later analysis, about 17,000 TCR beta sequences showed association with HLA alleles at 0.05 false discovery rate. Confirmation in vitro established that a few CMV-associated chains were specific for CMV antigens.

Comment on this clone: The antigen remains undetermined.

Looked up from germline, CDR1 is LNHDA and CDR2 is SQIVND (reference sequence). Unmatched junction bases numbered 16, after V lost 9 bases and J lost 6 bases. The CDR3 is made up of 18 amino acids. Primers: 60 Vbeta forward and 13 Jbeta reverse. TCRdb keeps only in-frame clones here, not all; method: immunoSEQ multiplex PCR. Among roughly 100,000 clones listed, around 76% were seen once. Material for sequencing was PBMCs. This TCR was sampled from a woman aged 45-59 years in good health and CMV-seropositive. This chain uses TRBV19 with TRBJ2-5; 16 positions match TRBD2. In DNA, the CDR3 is TGTGCCAGCCCAAAGGGACTAGCGGGGGGGTCGGGGAAGAAGACCCAGTACTTC. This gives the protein CASPKGLAGGSGKKTQYF.